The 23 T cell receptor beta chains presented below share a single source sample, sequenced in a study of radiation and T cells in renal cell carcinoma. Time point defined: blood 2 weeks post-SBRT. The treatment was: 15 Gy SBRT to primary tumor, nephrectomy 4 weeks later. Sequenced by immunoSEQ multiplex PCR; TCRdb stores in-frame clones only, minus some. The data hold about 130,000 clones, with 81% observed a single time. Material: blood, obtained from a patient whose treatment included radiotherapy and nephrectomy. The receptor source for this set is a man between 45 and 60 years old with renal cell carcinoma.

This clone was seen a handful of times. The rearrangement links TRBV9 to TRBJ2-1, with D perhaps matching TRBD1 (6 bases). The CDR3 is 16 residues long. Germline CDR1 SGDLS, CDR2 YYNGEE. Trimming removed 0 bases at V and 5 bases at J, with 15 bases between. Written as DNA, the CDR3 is TGTGCCAGCAGCGTAGCCAGCACAGGGCCGAACAATGAGCAGTTCTTC. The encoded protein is CASSVASTGPNNEQFF.

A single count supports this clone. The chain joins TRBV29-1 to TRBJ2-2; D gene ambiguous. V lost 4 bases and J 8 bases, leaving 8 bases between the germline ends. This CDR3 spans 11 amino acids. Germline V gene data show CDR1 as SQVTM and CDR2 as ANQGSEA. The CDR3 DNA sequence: TGCAGCGTTGGATTAGGGGGGGAGCTGTTTTTT. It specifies CSVGLGGELFF.

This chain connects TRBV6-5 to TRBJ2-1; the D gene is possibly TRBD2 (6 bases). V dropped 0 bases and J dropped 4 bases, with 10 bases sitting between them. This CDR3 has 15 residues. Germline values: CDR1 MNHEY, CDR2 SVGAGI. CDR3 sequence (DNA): TGTGCCAGCAGTTACTCGACGGGGGAGTACAATGAGCAGTTCTTC. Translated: CASSYSTGEYNEQFF.

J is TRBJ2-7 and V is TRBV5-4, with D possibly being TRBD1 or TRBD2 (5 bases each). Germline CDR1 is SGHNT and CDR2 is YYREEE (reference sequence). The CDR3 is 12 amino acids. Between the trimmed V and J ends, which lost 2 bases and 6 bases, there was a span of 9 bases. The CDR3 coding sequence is TGTGCCAGCAGCTTCGGGACGTCCGAGCAGTACTTC. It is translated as CASSFGTSEQYF.

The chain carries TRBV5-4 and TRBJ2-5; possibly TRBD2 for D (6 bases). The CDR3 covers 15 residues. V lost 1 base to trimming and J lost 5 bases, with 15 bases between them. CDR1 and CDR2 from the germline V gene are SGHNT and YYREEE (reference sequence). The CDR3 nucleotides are TGTGCCAGCAGCTTGAGTTTTGGGGGGAGGGAGACCCAGTACTTC. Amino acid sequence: CASSLSFGGRETQYF. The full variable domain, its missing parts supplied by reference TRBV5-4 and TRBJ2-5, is ETGVTQSPTHLIKTRGQQVTLRCSSQSGHNTVSWYQQALGQGPQFIFQYYREEENGRGNFPPRFSGLQFPNYSSELNVNALELDDSALYLCASSLSFGGRETQYFGPGTRLLVL.

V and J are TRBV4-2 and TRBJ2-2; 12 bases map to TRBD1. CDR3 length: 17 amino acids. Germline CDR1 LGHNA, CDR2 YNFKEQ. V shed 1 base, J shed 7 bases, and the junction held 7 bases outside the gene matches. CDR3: CASSQVGTGGAGGELFF. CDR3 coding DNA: TGTGCCAGCAGCCAAGTGGGGACAGGGGGCGCAGGCGGGGAGCTGTTTTTT.

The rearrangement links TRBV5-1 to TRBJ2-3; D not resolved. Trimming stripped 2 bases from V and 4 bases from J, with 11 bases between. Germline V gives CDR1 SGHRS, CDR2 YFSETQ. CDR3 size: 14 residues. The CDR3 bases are TGCGCCAGCAGCTTCCCGAGCTCGGCAGATACGCAGTATTTT. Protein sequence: CASSFPSSADTQYF.

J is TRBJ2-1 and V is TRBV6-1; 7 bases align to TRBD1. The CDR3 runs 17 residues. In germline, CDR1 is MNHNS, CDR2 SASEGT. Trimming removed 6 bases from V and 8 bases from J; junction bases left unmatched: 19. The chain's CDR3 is CASSEPGTDRQRDEQFF. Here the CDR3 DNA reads TGTGCCAGCAGCGAACCCGGGACAGATCGCCAGAGGGATGAGCAGTTCTTC.

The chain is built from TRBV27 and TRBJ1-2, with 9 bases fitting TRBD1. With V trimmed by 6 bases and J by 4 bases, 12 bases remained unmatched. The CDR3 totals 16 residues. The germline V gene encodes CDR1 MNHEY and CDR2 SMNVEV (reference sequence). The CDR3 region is CASRNRGPRGVYGYTF. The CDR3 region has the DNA TGTGCCAGCAGAAACAGGGGGCCCAGAGGGGTCTATGGCTACACCTTC.

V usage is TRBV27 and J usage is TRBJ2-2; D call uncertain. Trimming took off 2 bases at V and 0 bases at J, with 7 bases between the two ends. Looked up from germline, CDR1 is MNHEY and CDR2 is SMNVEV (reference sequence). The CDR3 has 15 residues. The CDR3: CASSLSNSNTGELFF. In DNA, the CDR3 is TGTGCCAGCAGTTTAAGCAACTCGAACACCGGGGAGCTGTTTTTT.

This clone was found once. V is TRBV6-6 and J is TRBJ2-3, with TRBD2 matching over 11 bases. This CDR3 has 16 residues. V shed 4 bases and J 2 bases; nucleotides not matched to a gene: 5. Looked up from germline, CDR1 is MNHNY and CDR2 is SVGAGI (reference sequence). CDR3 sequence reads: CASSSGTSGPTDTQYF. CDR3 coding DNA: TGTGCCAGCAGTTCCGGGACTAGCGGACCCACAGATACGCAGTATTTT.

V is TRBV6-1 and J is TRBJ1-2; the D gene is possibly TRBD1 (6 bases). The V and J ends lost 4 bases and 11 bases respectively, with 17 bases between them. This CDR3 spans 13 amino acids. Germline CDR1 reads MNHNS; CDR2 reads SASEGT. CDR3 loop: CASSVHGEGEYTF. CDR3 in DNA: TGTGCCAGCAGTGTACATGGGGAGGGGGAGTACACCTTC.

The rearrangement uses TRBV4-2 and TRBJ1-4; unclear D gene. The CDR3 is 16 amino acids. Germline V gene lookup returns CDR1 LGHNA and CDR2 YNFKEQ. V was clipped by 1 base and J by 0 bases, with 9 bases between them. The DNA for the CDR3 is TGTGCCAGCAGCCAAGGGGTGGGGTCAACTAATGAAAAACTGTTTTTT. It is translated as CASSQGVGSTNEKLFF.

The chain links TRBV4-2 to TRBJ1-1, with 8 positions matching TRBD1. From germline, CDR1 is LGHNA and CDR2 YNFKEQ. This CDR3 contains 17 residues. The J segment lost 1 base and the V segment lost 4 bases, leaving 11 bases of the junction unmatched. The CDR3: CASSPDAGGGGNTEAFF. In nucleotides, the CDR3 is TGTGCCAGCAGCCCCGACGCAGGGGGCGGAGGGAACACTGAAGCTTTCTTT.

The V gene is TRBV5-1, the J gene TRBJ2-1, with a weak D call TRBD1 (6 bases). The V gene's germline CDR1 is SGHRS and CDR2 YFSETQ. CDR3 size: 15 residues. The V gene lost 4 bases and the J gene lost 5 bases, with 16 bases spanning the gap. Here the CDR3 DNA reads TGCGCCAGCAGCAGTACCGGGACACCCAACAATGAGCAGTTCTTC. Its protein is CASSSTGTPNNEQFF. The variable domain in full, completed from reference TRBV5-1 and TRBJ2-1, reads KAGVTQTPRYLIKTRGQQVTLSCSPISGHRSVSWYQQTPGQGLQFLFEYFSETQRNKGNFPGRFSGRQFSNSRSEMNVSTLELGDSALYLCASSSTGTPNNEQFFGPGTRLTVL.

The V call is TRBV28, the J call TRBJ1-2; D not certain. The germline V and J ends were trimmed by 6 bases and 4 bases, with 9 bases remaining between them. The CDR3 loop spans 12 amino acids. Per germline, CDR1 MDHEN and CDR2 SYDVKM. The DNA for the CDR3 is TGTGCCAGCAGCCCCCGGAGCTATGGCTACACCTTC. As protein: CASSPRSYGYTF.

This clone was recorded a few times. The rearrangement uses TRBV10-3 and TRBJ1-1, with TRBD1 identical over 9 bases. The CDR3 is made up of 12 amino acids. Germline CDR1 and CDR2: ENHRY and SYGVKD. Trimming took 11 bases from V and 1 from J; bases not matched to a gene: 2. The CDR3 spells CAAQGANTEAFF. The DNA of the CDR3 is TGTGCCGCACAGGGGGCGAACACTGAAGCTTTCTTT.

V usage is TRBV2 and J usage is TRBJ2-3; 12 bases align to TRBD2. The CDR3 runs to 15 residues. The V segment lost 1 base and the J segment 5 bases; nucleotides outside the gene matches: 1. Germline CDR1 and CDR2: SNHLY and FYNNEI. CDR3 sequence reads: CASSEGGLAGDTQYF. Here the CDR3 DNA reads TGTGCCAGCAGTGAAGGGGGACTAGCGGGAGATACGCAGTATTTT.

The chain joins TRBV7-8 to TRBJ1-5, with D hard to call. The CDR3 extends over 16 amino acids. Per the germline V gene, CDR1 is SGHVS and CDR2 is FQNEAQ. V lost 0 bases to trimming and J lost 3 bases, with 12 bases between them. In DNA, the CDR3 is TGTGCCAGCAGCTTAGCGCGAACAAGCCCCAATCAGCCCCAGCATTTT. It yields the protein CASSLARTSPNQPQHF. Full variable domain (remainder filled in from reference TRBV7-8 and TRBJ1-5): GAGVSQSPRYKVAKRGQDVALRCDPISGHVSLFWYQQALGQGPEFLTYFQNEAQLDKSGLPSDRFFAERPEGSVSTLKIQRTQQEDSAVYLCASSLARTSPNQPQHFGDGTRLSIL.

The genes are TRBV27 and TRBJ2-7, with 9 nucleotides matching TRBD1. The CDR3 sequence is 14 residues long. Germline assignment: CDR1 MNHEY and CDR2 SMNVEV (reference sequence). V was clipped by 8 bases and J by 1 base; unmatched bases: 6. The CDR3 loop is CASGTGTGSYEQYF. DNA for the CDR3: TGTGCCAGCGGAACCGGGACAGGGTCCTACGAGCAGTACTTC.

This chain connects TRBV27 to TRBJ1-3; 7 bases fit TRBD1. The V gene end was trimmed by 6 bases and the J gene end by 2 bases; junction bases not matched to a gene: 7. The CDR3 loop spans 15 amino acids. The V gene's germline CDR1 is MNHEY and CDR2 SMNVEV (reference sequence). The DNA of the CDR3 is TGTGCCAGCAGCTTAGGAACAGGGGCTGGAAACACCATATATTTT. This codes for CASSLGTGAGNTIYF.

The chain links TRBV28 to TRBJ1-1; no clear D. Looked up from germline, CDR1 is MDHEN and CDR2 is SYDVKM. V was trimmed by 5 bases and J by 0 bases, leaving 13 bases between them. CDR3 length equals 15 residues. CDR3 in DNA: TGTGCCAGCAGTAGACGACATTGGATGAACACTGAAGCTTTCTTT. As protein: CASSRRHWMNTEAFF.

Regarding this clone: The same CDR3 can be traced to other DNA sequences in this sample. The CDR3 is CASSQGIQGNYGYTF. DNA of the CDR3: TGCGCCAGCAGCCAAGGAATTCAAGGAAACTATGGCTACACCTTC. The chain has TRBV4-3 and TRBJ1-2; D is unresolved. CDR3 length: 15 amino acids. From germline, CDR1 is LGHNA and CDR2 YSLEER. The germline V and J ends were trimmed by 1 base and 2 bases, with 11 bases remaining between them.